This TCR beta chain stems from a study of Ad26.COV2.S vaccination and SARS-CoV-2 variants. Study results and limitations: Responses of spike-specific T cells (both CD8+ and CD4+) reportedly showed substantial breadth after vaccination. Vaccine recipients posted higher spike-specific TCR breadth than their placebo counterparts.

About this clone itself: Its antigen is still unknown.

The treatment is: some 20 received Ad26.COV2.S at low or high dose, single or two shots; about five received placebo; per-sample allocation not given. Day 63 after the first injection of vaccine or placebo was the sampling time. Vaccine was an Ad26 vector expressing Wuhan-strain SARS-CoV-2 spike. The germline V gene encodes CDR1 SNHLY and CDR2 FYNNEI. There are 14 residues in the CDR3. Trimming cost V 3 bases and J 4 bases, with 10 bases left between them. This table comes from immunoSEQ multiplex PCR, and its TCRdb copy is limited to in-frame clones, with some not included. The repertoire holds some 250,000 clones, with roughly 90% as singletons.

The genes are TRBV2 and TRBJ1-3, with D unclear. The origin of this receptor is a person aged 18-65 years who received the Ad26.COV2.S COVID-19 vaccine or a placebo. Specimen: peripheral blood, collected in a trial of Ad26.COV2.S vaccine versus placebo. The CDR3 DNA follows: TGTGCCAGCAGTGACACATCCCAAGGAAACACCATATATTTT. Translation: CASSDTSQGNTIYF. The full variable domain, with the rest looked up from reference TRBV2 and TRBJ1-3, is EPEVTQTPSHQVTQMGQEVILRCVPISNHLYFYWYRQILGQKVEFLVSFYNNEISEKSEIFDDQFSVERPDGSNFTLKIRSTKLEDSAMYFCASSDTSQGNTIYFGEGSWLTVV.